The clone carrying this TCR beta chain occurred many times. What it binds is not known. Production of TCR cDNA was by 5'RACE template switching, which also added a universal primer site and UMIs. TCRdb ran MiXCR on the 5' RACE reads and lists one entry per CDR3 protein. The sample contains about 69,000 distinct CDR3 sequences, roughly 6% of which appear only once. These data belong to a study of T cells after yellow fever vaccination. Study-wide results and caveats: Abundant bulk-derived clonotypes could contaminate FACS-sorted repertoires. A small proportion of clonotypes was detected in both the CD4 and CD8 compartments. It was a weaker secondary response, yet one that peaked faster, at day 5 versus 15.

The germline gives CDR1 DFQATT, CDR2 SNEGSKA (reference sequence). With 1 base removed from V and 1 base from J, the gap between germline ends came to 11 bases. The CDR3 loop spans 15 amino acids. The TCR sequence derives from a man younger than 35 who received the YFV17D yellow fever vaccine. The chain uses TRBV20-1 and TRBJ2-1; D might be TRBD2 (6 bases). The sequences come from CD4+ T cells sorted from PBMCs, collected around 16 days after the first yellow fever vaccination. CDR3 DNA: TGCAGTGCTAGAGCGCTAGCGCCGTCCTACAATGAGCAGTTCTTC. Protein: CSARALAPSYNEQFF.